This TCR beta chain derives from a study of T-cell memory formation after mild COVID-19. Findings of the study overall: Day 15 to 85 contractors were CD4/CD8 balanced; later expanders leaned CD4+. Chiefly within CM and EM were the contracting CD4+ clones; CD8+ ones were within EMRA. Cross-reactive memory seemingly joined, as some responding clones were found in pre-infection memory.

This clonotype was seen a few times. Its antigen is still unknown. It was 5'RACE with constant-segment primers that produced the TCR alpha and TCR beta cDNA libraries, which carried sample barcodes and UMIs. TCRdb ran MiXCR on the 5' RACE reads and lists one entry per CDR3 protein. Here the sample spans roughly 110,000 distinct CDR3 sequences, about a sixth being singletons. This CDR3 has 14 amino acids. Germline loops: CDR1 MNHEY, CDR2 SVGAGI. J lost 7 bases, V lost 8 bases, and 11 bases had no gene match. Sequenced sample: PBMCs or a T cell subset sorted from them (not recorded which). The V call is TRBV6-5, the J call TRBJ2-1, with 7 positions matching TRBD1. The sequence came from an adult woman who had mild COVID-19 (a few samples of this study predate the infection). Cell type and time point are not known. The DNA for the CDR3 is TGTGCCAGCCAGACAGGGTCATACATGAATGAGCAGTTCTTC. Protein: CASQTGSYMNEQFF.